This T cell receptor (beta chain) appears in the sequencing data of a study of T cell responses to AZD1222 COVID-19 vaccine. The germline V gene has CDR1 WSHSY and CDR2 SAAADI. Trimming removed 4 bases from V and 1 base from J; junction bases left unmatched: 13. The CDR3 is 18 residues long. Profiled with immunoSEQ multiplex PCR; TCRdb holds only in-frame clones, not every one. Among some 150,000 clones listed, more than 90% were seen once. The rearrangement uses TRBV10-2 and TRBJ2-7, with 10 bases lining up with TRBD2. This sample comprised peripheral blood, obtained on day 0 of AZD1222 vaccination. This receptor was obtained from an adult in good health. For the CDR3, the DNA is TGCGCCAGCAGTGGCCCACTAGCGGGGAGCGACGTTTCCTACGAGCAGTACTTC. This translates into CASSGPLAGSDVSYEQYF.